This T cell receptor beta chain was documented in a study of beta chain features in type 1 diabetes. General study points: TCRB CDR3 length was moderately but significantly reduced in all four CD4+ subsets of Type 1 diabetes patients. Insertions were fewer and deletions more numerous at VDJ junctions in type 1 diabetes patients.

Germline V CDR1 and CDR2: MNHEY, SVGAGI. The CDR3 consists of 15 residues. V dropped 9 bases and J dropped 3 bases, with 20 bases sitting between them. Reverse transcribing all isolated RNA meant expressed TCRB transcripts were sequenced. Only in-frame clones appear in the TCRdb table, and some are missing; sequencing was by immunoSEQ multiplex PCR. The data hold about 150,000 clones, with 6% to 9% observed a single time. The table lists this clone with a few counts. Antigen specificity is unknown. The authors sorted CD4+ naive, central memory, regulatory and stem cell-like memory cells via CD45RO/CCR7/CD25/CD127/CD95/CD27. Over 95% purity was reached by all sorted populations.

The receptor was isolated from a man younger than 35 with type 1 diabetes. The rearrangement joins TRBV6-5 to TRBJ1-2; possibly TRBD1 for D (6 bases). Sequencing input: central memory CD4+ T cells from blood. Here the CDR3 DNA reads TGTGCCAGGCCTCCCCCCCGGGGGGCAGACTATGGCTACACCTTC. Its protein is CARPPPRGADYGYTF.